The sequence of this T cell receptor (beta chain) was determined in a study of post-analysis software for immune sequencing data. Study results and caveats: TRBV5-6, TRBV5-1 and TRBV20-1 belonged to a set of roughly 5 TRBV segments that were more frequent in patients than controls. Compared with controls, patients showed significantly lower normalized Chao1 diversity.

Included in the TCR beta cDNA libraries were unique molecular identifiers. The source material, roughly 0.9 to 11 million T cells, gave rise to about 490,000 cDNA molecules. A single record per CDR3 protein comes from TCRdb applying MiXCR to the PCR reads. The repertoire holds 650,000 to 850,000 distinct CDR3 sequences, roughly half seen once, with 4.6% in the top ten. A note on this clonotype: The antigen is undetermined.

Per germline, CDR1 DFQATT and CDR2 SNEGSKA (reference sequence). V lost 1 base and J lost 5, with 11 bases in between. This CDR3 contains 14 residues. The TCR originated in a girl aged 5 to 17 with multiple sclerosis. The genes are TRBV20-1 and TRBJ2-2; TRBD1 is a possible D gene (5 bases). The sample comprised blood. The CDR3 is CSARVLGVTGELFF. The CDR3 region has the DNA TGCAGTGCTAGAGTCCTAGGGGTTACCGGGGAGCTGTTTTTT.